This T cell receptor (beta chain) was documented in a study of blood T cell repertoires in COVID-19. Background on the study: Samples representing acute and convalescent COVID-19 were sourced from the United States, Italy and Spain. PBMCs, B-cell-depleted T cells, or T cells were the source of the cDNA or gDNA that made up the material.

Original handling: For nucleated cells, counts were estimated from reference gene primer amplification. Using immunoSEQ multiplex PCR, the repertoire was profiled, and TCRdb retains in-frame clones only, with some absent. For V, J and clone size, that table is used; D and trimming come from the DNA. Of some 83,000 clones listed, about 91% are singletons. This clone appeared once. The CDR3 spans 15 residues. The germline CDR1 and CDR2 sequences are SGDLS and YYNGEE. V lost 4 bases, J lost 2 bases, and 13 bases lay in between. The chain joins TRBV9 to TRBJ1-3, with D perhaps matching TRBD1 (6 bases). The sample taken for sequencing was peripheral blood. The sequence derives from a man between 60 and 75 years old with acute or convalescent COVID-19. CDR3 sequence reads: CASSPGGATGNTIYF. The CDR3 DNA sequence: TGTGCCAGCAGCCCTGGGGGGGCCACTGGAAACACCATATATTTT. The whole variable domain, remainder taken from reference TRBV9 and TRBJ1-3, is DSGVTQTPKHLITATGQRVTLRCSPRSGDLSVYWYQQSLDQGLQFLIQYYNGEERAKGNILERFSAQQFPDLHSELNLSSLELGDSALYFCASSPGGATGNTIYFGEGSWLTVV.